This is a list of T cell receptor beta chains from one sample in a study of T cell responses to AZD1222 COVID-19 vaccine. Assay: immunoSEQ multiplex PCR; the TCRdb copy retains only in-frame clones and omits some. The repertoire includes some 60,000 clones, about 83% of them detected once, and less than 4.5% sits in the top ten. This material consisted of peripheral blood, taken 28 days after the second AZD1222 dose. Receptor source: an adult who received the AZD1222 COVID-19 vaccine. Both conserved end residues are part of each CDR3. D genes are given only for firm matches. Clone size is shown for a subset of rows, as once, few, many or a class of expanded clone.

d_call	v_call	j_call	clone_size	cdr3_aa	cdr3_nt
-	TRBV9	TRBJ1-6	-	CASSGTGDSPLHF	TGTGCCAGCAGCGGAACAGGCGATTCACCCCTCCACTTT
-	TRBV19	TRBJ1-1	few	CASSIGEDTEAFF	TGTGCCAGTAGTATAGGGGAAGACACTGAAGCTTTCTTT
-	TRBV4-3	TRBJ1-3	-	CASSQGVGQTLGNTIYF	TGCGCCAGCAGCCAAGGAGTGGGACAAACTCTGGGAAACACCATATATTTT
-	TRBV30	TRBJ2-5	-	CAWKGLETQYF	TGTGCCTGGAAGGGGCTTGAGACCCAGTACTTC
-	TRBV5-1	TRBJ2-7	-	CASSLYGRGNEQYF	TGCGCCAGCAGCTTGTACGGCAGGGGCAACGAGCAGTACTTC
-	TRBV5-5	TRBJ1-1	-	CASSQDSATEAFF	TGTGCCAGCAGCCAGGACAGTGCCACTGAAGCTTTCTTT
TRBD1	TRBV27	TRBJ1-3	few	CASSSGQGNTIYF	TGTGCCAGCAGTTCGGGACAGGGAAACACCATATATTTT
TRBD1	TRBV19	TRBJ1-5	-	CASSITGGGSNQPQHF	TGTGCCAGTAGTATTACAGGGGGCGGGAGCAATCAGCCCCAGCATTTT
-	TRBV28	TRBJ1-5	-	CASSTNGGNQPQHF	TGTGCCAGCAGCACAAACGGGGGCAATCAGCCCCAGCATTTT
TRBD1	TRBV9	TRBJ1-2	-	CASSVEGQGRGYTF	TGTGCCAGCAGCGTAGAAGGACAGGGAAGAGGCTACACCTTC
-	TRBV19	TRBJ1-5	-	CASSIFPRRGRNQPQHF	TGTGCCAGTAGTATATTCCCACGGAGGGGCCGCAATCAGCCCCAGCATTTT
TRBD1	TRBV5-1	TRBJ1-1	-	CASSPGQGRTEAFF	TGCGCCAGCAGCCCCGGACAGGGAAGGACTGAAGCTTTCTTT
-	TRBV19	TRBJ1-1	-	CASSIEPPGTMNTEAFF	TGTGCCAGTAGTATAGAGCCGCCAGGGACAATGAACACTGAAGCTTTCTTT
TRBD1	TRBV6-6	TRBJ1-2	-	CASSPTGGVGGYTF	TGTGCCAGCAGTCCGACAGGGGGCGTGGGAGGCTACACCTTC
-	TRBV28	TRBJ2-7	-	CASSSLRQDLIF	TGTGCCAGCAGTTCCCTAAGACAGGACTTAATCTTC
-	TRBV19	TRBJ2-2	-	CASSILDGELFF	TGTGCCAGTAGTATACTAGACGGGGAGCTGTTTTTT
-	TRBV6-5	TRBJ1-4	-	CASSRAFDEKLFF	TGTGCCAGCAGTAGGGCATTTGATGAAAAACTGTTTTTT
-	TRBV11-3	TRBJ2-7	-	CASSRPGGAYEQYF	TGTGCCAGCAGCCGACCAGGGGGGGCATACGAGCAGTACTTC
-	TRBV14	TRBJ1-2	few	CASSQIGTRGYTF	TGTGCCAGCAGCCAAATAGGGACGAGGGGCTACACCTTC
-	TRBV5-1	TRBJ1-3	few	CASSERPPGTLSGNTIYF	TGCGCCAGCAGCGAACGCCCCCCAGGGACCCTGAGTGGAAACACCATATATTTT
TRBD1	TRBV6-5	TRBJ2-6	-	CASSYAGGGGANVLTF	TGTGCCAGCAGTTACGCAGGGGGTGGTGGGGCCAACGTCCTGACTTTC
TRBD1	TRBV29-1	TRBJ1-2	-	CSVRQGDLAGYTF	TGCAGCGTCCGACAGGGTGATCTCGCTGGCTACACCTTC
-	TRBV3-1/TRBV3-2	TRBJ2-7	-	CASSHNKGARRRNSYEQYF	TGTGCCAGCAGCCACAACAAAGGAGCTCGGCGGCGAAATTCCTACGAGCAGTACTTC
-	TRBV7-3	TRBJ2-2	-	CASSLSPGTDGELFF	TGTGCCAGCAGCTTAAGTCCTGGGACCGACGGGGAGCTGTTTTTT
TRBD2	TRBV6-1	TRBJ2-1	-	CASSESVAGGREQFF	TGTGCCAGCAGTGAATCAGTAGCGGGGGGGCGTGAGCAGTTCTTC
-	TRBV6-1	TRBJ2-3	-	CASSDGGTDTQYF	TGTGCCAGCAGTGACGGGGGTACAGATACGCAGTATTTT
TRBD1	TRBV2	TRBJ1-5	-	CASSVGGTGQPQHF	TGTGCCAGCAGTGTAGGTGGGACAGGTCAGCCCCAGCATTTT
-	TRBV28	TRBJ2-5	-	CASTSPGDQETQYF	TGTGCCAGCACCTCCCCTGGGGATCAAGAGACCCAGTACTTC
-	TRBV19	TRBJ2-7	-	CASSTRFDYEQYF	TGTGCCAGTAGTACCCGGTTTGACTACGAGCAGTACTTC
TRBD1	TRBV4-1	TRBJ2-3	few	CASSHKQGVFTDTQYF	TGCGCCAGCAGCCATAAACAGGGGGTCTTCACAGATACGCAGTATTTT
-	TRBV3-1/TRBV3-2	TRBJ1-4	-	CASSQDSTVQNEKLFF	TGTGCCAGCAGCCAAGATAGTACTGTTCAAAATGAAAAACTGTTTTTT
-	TRBV7-2	TRBJ2-2	-	CASSPRAARDPGELFF	TGTGCCAGCAGCCCGAGGGCCGCTAGAGATCCCGGGGAGCTGTTTTTT
-	TRBV5-6	TRBJ1-4	-	CASSLVGQNNEKLFF	TGTGCCAGCAGCTTGGTCGGGCAGAATAATGAAAAACTGTTTTTT
TRBD2	TRBV3-1/TRBV3-2	TRBJ2-1	-	CASSRGLAGGYNEQFF	TGTGCCAGCAGCCGAGGACTAGCGGGGGGCTACAATGAGCAGTTCTTC
-	TRBV10-1	TRBJ2-1	-	CASSDGLAPHNEQFF	TGCGCCAGCAGTGACGGCCTAGCCCCACACAATGAGCAGTTCTTC
-	TRBV28	TRBJ1-1	-	CASSLWDSLANTEAFF	TGTGCCAGCAGTTTATGGGACAGCTTAGCGAACACTGAAGCTTTCTTT
-	TRBV28	TRBJ1-4	-	CASSSSRDNEKLFF	TGTGCCAGCAGTTCCAGCCGGGACAATGAAAAACTGTTTTTT